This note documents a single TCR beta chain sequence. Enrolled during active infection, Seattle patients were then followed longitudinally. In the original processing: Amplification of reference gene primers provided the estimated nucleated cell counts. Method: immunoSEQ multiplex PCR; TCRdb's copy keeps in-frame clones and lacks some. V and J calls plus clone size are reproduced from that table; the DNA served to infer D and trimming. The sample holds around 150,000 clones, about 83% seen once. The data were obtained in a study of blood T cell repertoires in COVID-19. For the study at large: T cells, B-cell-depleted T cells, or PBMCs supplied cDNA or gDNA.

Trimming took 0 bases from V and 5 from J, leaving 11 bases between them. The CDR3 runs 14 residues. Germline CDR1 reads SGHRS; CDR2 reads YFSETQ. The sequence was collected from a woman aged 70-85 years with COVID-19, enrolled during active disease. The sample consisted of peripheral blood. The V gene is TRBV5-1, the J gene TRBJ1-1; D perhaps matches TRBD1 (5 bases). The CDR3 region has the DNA TGCGCCAGCAGCTTGGGAGCGGAGGGGACTGAAGCTTTCTTT. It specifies CASSLGAEGTEAFF.